This entry describes one T cell receptor beta chain. These data originate in a study of shared clonotypes between healthy human individuals. The material for each subset, its genomic DNA, was split evenly across several immunoSEQ plates. Using immunoSEQ multiplex PCR, the repertoire was profiled, and TCRdb retains in-frame clones only, with some absent. The repertoire holds over a million clones, with around 98% as singletons. Trimming took 4 bases from V and 7 from J, leaving 18 bases between them. The germline V gene encodes CDR1 SGDLS and CDR2 YYNGEE. The CDR3 sequence is 15 residues long. The gene calls are TRBV9 and TRBJ1-5; D may be TRBD1 (5 bases). Sample: naive CD4+ T cells sorted from blood. This sample's subset: CD45RA+ positively selected. The sequence came from a man aged 25 to 40 in good health. The CDR3 DNA is TGTGCCAGCAGCCTCACAGGCGACCTTCTCCAGCCCCAGCATTTT. Encoded protein: CASSLTGDLLQPQHF.